Shown below are 25 T cell receptor beta chains from a single sample sequenced in a study of T cells in Graves' hyperthyroidism and ophthalmopathy. Amplified TCR beta CDR3 regions came from RNA transcripts. The HTBI primer set served for first-round RT-PCR of the TCR CDR3. TCRdb re-derived calls from the multiplex PCR reads in MiXCR, one entry per CDR3 protein. The sample consists of about 380,000 distinct CDR3 sequences, roughly 18% of them appearing once. The source material was blood. The receptors derive from a man between 18 and 29 years old with Graves' ophthalmopathy.

The V call is TRBV5-4, the J call TRBJ1-2, with TRBD1 matching over 7 bases. This CDR3 spans 14 amino acids. V gave up 3 bases and J gave up 7 bases; unmatched junction bases: 9. Germline-derived CDR1 and CDR2 are SGHNT and YYREEE (reference sequence). CDR3 protein: CASSSGGGAGGYTF. CDR3 nucleotide sequence: TGTGCCAGCAGCTCAGGAGGGGGCGCGGGTGGCTACACCTTC.

This clonotype was recorded at least ten times. The chain links TRBV20-1 to TRBJ2-1; TRBD1 might be the D (5 bases). In germline, CDR1 is DFQATT, CDR2 SNEGSKA (reference sequence). CDR3 length equals 17 residues. Trimming removed 0 bases from V and 7 bases from J, with 22 bases in between. CDR3 amino acids: CSARDMAPRGRGNEQFF. The CDR3 nucleotides read TGCAGTGCTAGAGATATGGCCCCAAGGGGCCGTGGGAATGAGCAGTTCTTC.

This clonotype was recorded a few times. This chain joins TRBV5-1 and TRBJ2-5; 10 nucleotides line up with TRBD1. In germline, CDR1 is SGHRS, CDR2 YFSETQ. The CDR3 runs to 14 residues. Unmatched junction bases numbered 13, after V lost 4 bases and J lost 13 bases. The CDR3 protein is CASSHRPGTGARYF. The DNA for the CDR3 is TGCGCCAGCAGCCACCGTCCCGGGACAGGGGCACGGTACTTC.

This chain joins TRBV6-2 or TRBV6-3 and TRBJ2-1, with D maybe TRBD1 (7 bases). The CDR3 has 14 amino acids. The germline CDR1 and CDR2 sequences are MNHEY and SVGEGT. V shed 2 bases and J shed 9 bases, with 14 bases lying between them. For the CDR3, the DNA is TGTGCCAGCAGTTACACGAGGGGGCGGGGTGAGCAGTTCTTC. Its translation: CASSYTRGRGEQFF.

This clonotype showed up just a few times. V is TRBV27 and J is TRBJ2-1; 10 positions agree with TRBD2. The CDR3 has 19 residues. Germline trimming cut 0 bases from V and 3 bases from J; bases unmatched to any gene: 11. The germline gives CDR1 MNHEY, CDR2 SMNVEV (reference sequence). In nucleotides, the CDR3 is TGTGCCAGCAGTTTATCCCGCTCTCGTATAGCGGGGGGCTACAATGAGCAGTTCTTC. This translates into CASSLSRSRIAGGYNEQFF.

This clonotype was seen repeatedly, ten times or more. The CDR3 loop is CASLAGELFF. The DNA for the CDR3 is TGTGCCAGCCTAGCCGGGGAGCTGTTTTTT. The chain recombines TRBV19 with TRBJ2-2; D gene ambiguous. Between the trimmed V and J ends, which lost 9 bases and 6 bases, there was a span of 5 bases. The length of the CDR3 is 10 residues. CDR1 is LNHDA and CDR2 is SQIVND in the germline V gene (reference sequence). Variable domain in full (rest from reference TRBV19 and TRBJ2-2): DGGITQSPKYLFRKEGQNVTLSCEQNLNHDAMYWYRQDPGQGLRLIYYSQIVNDFQKGDIAEGYSVSREKKESFPLTVTSAQKNPTAFYLCASLAGELFFGEGSRLTVL.

This clonotype was seen repeatedly, ten times or more. V is TRBV20-1 and J is TRBJ2-2; 14 bases map to TRBD2. The CDR3 consists of 16 residues. CDR1 is DFQATT, CDR2 SNEGSKA, per germline (reference sequence). Trimming took 1 base from V and 3 from J; bases not matched to a gene: 1. In DNA, the CDR3 is TGCAGTGCTAGAGGACTAGCGGGGGGGTACACCGGGGAGCTGTTTTTT. The encoded protein is CSARGLAGGYTGELFF.

The sample holds many counts of this clonotype. V and J are TRBV3-1 and TRBJ1-4; D call uncertain. V lost 1 base, J lost 1 base, and 7 bases lay in between. The CDR3 length is 15 residues. Germline CDR1 is LGHDT and CDR2 is YNNKEL (reference sequence). This CDR3 is CASSQAPETNEKLFF. The CDR3 DNA sequence: TGTGCCAGCAGCCAAGCTCCAGAAACTAATGAAAAACTGTTTTTT.

This clonotype occurred many times. V gene TRBV6-1 combines with J gene TRBJ2-2; the match to TRBD1 covers 9 bases. Losses at the gene ends were 6 bases for V and 7 bases for J; bases not matched to a gene: 6. The germline V gene encodes CDR1 MNHNS and CDR2 SASEGT. The CDR3 is made up of 14 amino acids. CDR3 region: CASSSGQGYGELFF. CDR3 nucleotides: TGTGCCAGCAGCTCGGGACAGGGTTACGGGGAGCTGTTTTTT.

This chain joins TRBV9 and TRBJ2-5; TRBD2 matches 8 bases. Germline assignment: CDR1 SGDLS and CDR2 YYNGEE. This CDR3 has 16 residues. V was clipped by 0 bases and J by 7 bases; unmatched bases: 11. CDR3 coding DNA: TGTGCCAGCAGCGTAGGGTGGCGGGGGGAGGAAGGGACCCAGTACTTC. Amino acids: CASSVGWRGEEGTQYF.

This clonotype was seen repeatedly, ten times or more. This chain connects TRBV28 to TRBJ1-6; TRBD1 is a possible D gene (6 bases). The CDR3 extends over 14 amino acids. V shed 4 bases and J shed 9 bases, with 13 bases lying between them. Germline values: CDR1 MDHEN, CDR2 SYDVKM. The CDR3 is CASSSEGGGSPLHF. CDR3 sequence (DNA): TGTGCCAGCAGTTCGGAAGGGGGGGGTTCACCCCTCCACTTT.

This clonotype came up many times. V gene TRBV5-6 combines with J gene TRBJ1-1; D perhaps matches TRBD1 (6 bases). In germline, CDR1 is SGHDT, CDR2 YYEEEE. This CDR3 is 14 amino acids long. Between the trimmed V and J ends, which lost 2 bases and 10 bases, there was a span of 18 bases. In DNA form, the CDR3 reads TGTGCCAGCAGCTTTGGACAGACCTCCATGGGAGCTTTCTTT. Its translation: CASSFGQTSMGAFF.

In its sample, this clonotype was seen a few times. The rearrangement uses TRBV12-3 or TRBV12-4 and TRBJ2-7; 12 bases fit TRBD2. CDR3 length: 13 residues. Unmatched junction bases numbered 6, after V lost 8 bases and J lost 7 bases. CDR3 sequence reads: CASVASGGDEQYF. CDR3 in DNA: TGTGCCAGCGTGGCTAGCGGGGGGGATGAGCAGTACTTC.

The genes are TRBV2 and TRBJ1-1, with 8 bases aligning to TRBD1. CDR1 SNHLY and CDR2 FYNNEI come from the germline V gene. This CDR3 contains 17 residues. The J segment lost 5 bases and the V segment lost 5 bases, leaving 16 bases of the junction unmatched. DNA for the CDR3: TGTGCCAGCAGTACAGGACAGGGTTGGGGCGCGGAGACTGAAGCTTTCTTT. Protein: CASSTGQGWGAETEAFF.

CDR3 sequence: CASSEQGVQAQYF. CDR3 in DNA: TGTGCCAGCAGTGAGCAGGGGGTCCAGGCGCAGTATTTT. The chain combines TRBV25-1 with TRBJ2-3; TRBD1 matches at 7 bases. The CDR3 extends over 13 amino acids. The V gene end was trimmed by 3 bases and the J gene end by 10 bases; junction bases not matched to a gene: 7. The V gene's germline CDR1 is MGHDK and CDR2 SYGVNS.

This clonotype was counted at least ten times. The chain joins TRBV3-1 to TRBJ2-1; D not resolved. This CDR3 has 17 residues. Looked up from germline, CDR1 is LGHDT and CDR2 is YNNKEL (reference sequence). V dropped 4 bases and J dropped 0 bases, with 16 bases sitting between them. The CDR3 nucleotides are TGTGCCAGCAGCCCAACCTCACTGGCGCGCTCCTACAATGAGCAGTTCTTC. Its translation is CASSPTSLARSYNEQFF.

The sample holds many counts of this clonotype. The genes are TRBV2 and TRBJ2-7; D is possibly TRBD1 (6 bases). CDR1 and CDR2 from the germline V gene are SNHLY and FYNNEI. The V end was cut by 5 bases, the J end by 1 base, with 24 bases between. The CDR3 covers 18 residues. CDR3 amino acids: CASSKRGKLSSTSYEQYF. CDR3 DNA: TGTGCCAGCAGTAAGAGGGGGAAACTCAGCTCGACTTCCTACGAGCAGTACTTC.

This rearrangement joins TRBV12-3 or TRBV12-4 to TRBJ1-4, with no clear D. CDR3 length: 15 amino acids. V dropped 7 bases and J dropped 6 bases, with 18 bases sitting between them. The CDR3 reads CASTPGDSGHEKLFF. CDR3 coding DNA: TGTGCCAGCACCCCTGGAGATAGCGGGCATGAAAAACTGTTTTTT.

The V and J genes are TRBV19 and TRBJ1-3; perhaps TRBD1 as D (5 bases). Germline V gives CDR1 LNHDA, CDR2 SQIVND (reference sequence). V lost 7 bases and J 2 bases, leaving 12 bases between the germline ends. The length of the CDR3 is 14 residues. As DNA, the CDR3 is TGTGCCAGTACCCTCGGGACGGCTGGAAACACCATATATTTT. This translates into CASTLGTAGNTIYF.

The V gene is TRBV6-1, the J gene TRBJ1-6; D may be TRBD1 (5 bases). The germline V gene encodes CDR1 MNHNS and CDR2 SASEGT. The V and J ends lost 5 bases and 7 bases respectively, with 15 bases between them. The CDR3 is 15 residues long. In DNA form, the CDR3 reads TGTGCCAGCAGTAGGGAGGGACTGAGCAATTCACCCCTCCACTTT. Encoded protein: CASSREGLSNSPLHF.

This clonotype has at least ten counts. V is TRBV11-3 and J is TRBJ2-2, with 7 positions matching TRBD1. V trimming: 0 bases; J trimming: 5 bases; junction bases outside the gene matches: 3. The CDR3 covers 15 residues. Germline-derived CDR1 and CDR2 are SGHNT and YENEEA. CDR3 nucleotide sequence: TGTGCCAGCAGCTTAGAGGGACAGAGGACCGGGGAGCTGTTTTTT. This encodes CASSLEGQRTGELFF.

This clonotype appeared many times. This chain joins TRBV5-1 and TRBJ2-7; possibly TRBD1 for D (6 bases). The germline V gene encodes CDR1 SGHRS and CDR2 YFSETQ. Trimming removed 1 base from V and 7 bases from J, with 12 bases in between. The length of the CDR3 is 13 residues. The CDR3, as DNA: TGCGCCAGCAGCTTGCAGGGGTCCGTAGAGCAGTACTTC. Translating gives CASSLQGSVEQYF.

This clonotype was detected ten times or more. This chain uses TRBV5-1 with TRBJ2-3, with TRBD2 identical over 8 bases. The CDR3 spans 15 residues. J was trimmed by 3 bases and V by 0 bases; bases with no gene match: 3. Germline V gene lookup returns CDR1 SGHRS and CDR2 YFSETQ. The chain's CDR3 is CASSLAGGPTDTQYF. DNA of the CDR3: TGCGCCAGCAGCTTGGCGGGGGGGCCTACAGATACGCAGTATTTT.

This clonotype was seen a few times. This CDR3 is CASSPSGGPSYEQYF. CDR3 in DNA: TGTGCCAGCAGCCCCAGCGGGGGCCCGTCCTACGAGCAGTACTTC. The chain has TRBV9 and TRBJ2-7, with TRBD2 matching 8 bases. The germline CDR1 and CDR2 sequences are SGDLS and YYNGEE. The CDR3 extends over 15 amino acids. Losses at the gene ends were 4 bases for V and 1 base for J; bases not matched to a gene: 7.

This clonotype was recorded at least ten times. V and J are TRBV20-1 and TRBJ2-1; 9 bases line up with TRBD1. The CDR3 is made up of 14 amino acids. Germline V gene data show CDR1 as DFQATT and CDR2 as SNEGSKA (reference sequence). V trimming: 6 bases; J trimming: 2 bases; junction bases outside the gene matches: 5. CDR3 amino acids: CSARDRAPYNEQFF. CDR3 DNA sequence: TGCAGTGCCCGGGACAGGGCCCCCTACAATGAGCAGTTCTTC.